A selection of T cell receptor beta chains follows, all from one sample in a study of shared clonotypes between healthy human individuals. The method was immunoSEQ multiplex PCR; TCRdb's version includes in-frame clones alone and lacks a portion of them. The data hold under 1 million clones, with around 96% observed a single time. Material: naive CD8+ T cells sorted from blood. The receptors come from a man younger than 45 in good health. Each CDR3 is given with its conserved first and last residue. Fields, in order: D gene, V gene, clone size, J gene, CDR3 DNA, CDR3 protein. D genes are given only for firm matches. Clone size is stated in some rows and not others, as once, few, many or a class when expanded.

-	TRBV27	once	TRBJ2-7	TGTGCCAGCAGTCTAAATCACAGGGACGAGCAGTACTTC	CASSLNHRDEQYF
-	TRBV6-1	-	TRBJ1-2	TGTGCCAGCAGTGAAACTGGCGAGGCAGTCTATGGCTACACCTTC	CASSETGEAVYGYTF
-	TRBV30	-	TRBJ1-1	TGTGCCTGGAGGCCTACAGGGATGGTAACTGAAGCTTTCTTT	CAWRPTGMVTEAFF
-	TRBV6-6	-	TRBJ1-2	TGTGCCAGCAGTTACCGAGACTCTAACTATGGCTACACCTTC	CASSYRDSNYGYTF
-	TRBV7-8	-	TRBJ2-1	TGTGCCAGCAACCCGGGACCGAGCTCCTACAATGAGCAGTTCTTC	CASNPGPSSYNEQFF
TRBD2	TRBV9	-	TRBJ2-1	TGTGCCAGCAGCTTGGGACTAGCGGCTTACAATGAGCAGTTCTTC	CASSLGLAAYNEQFF
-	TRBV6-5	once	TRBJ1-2	TGTGCCAGCAGCCCCTCCAGACTTAACTATGGCTACACCTTC	CASSPSRLNYGYTF
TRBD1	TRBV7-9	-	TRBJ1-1	TGTGCCAGCAGTAGCGACAGGGTTTCCCTGAACACTGAAGCTTTCTTT	CASSSDRVSLNTEAFF
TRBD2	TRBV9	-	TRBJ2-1	TGTGCCAGCAGCGTCACTAGCGGAAGCTCCTACAATGAGCAGTTCTTC	CASSVTSGSSYNEQFF
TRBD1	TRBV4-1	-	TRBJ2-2	TGCGCCAGCAGCCACCCGGGACAGCCCGGGGAGCTGTTTTTT	CASSHPGQPGELFF
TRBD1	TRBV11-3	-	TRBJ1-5	TGTGCCAGCATACGGGGACAGGGGGTTTCCTCCGGCAATCAGCCCCAGCATTTT	CASIRGQGVSSGNQPQHF
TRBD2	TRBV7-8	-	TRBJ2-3	TGTGCCAGCAGCTTAGCGCGGACTAGCGGGAGCGGTGATTGGACCACAGATACGCAGTATTTT	CASSLARTSGSGDWTTDTQYF
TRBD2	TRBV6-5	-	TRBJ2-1	TGTGCCAGCAGTTACTCGGAGCGGGAATACAATGAGCAGTTCTTC	CASSYSEREYNEQFF
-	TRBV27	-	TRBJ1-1	TGTGCCAGCACTCCCCTAGACGCGACACCGAACACTGAAGCTTTCTTT	CASTPLDATPNTEAFF
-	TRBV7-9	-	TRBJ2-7	TGTGCCATCGCCGTCCAAGGATCCTACGAGCAGTACTTC	CAIAVQGSYEQYF
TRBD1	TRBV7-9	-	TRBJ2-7	TGTGCCACCCAATTGACAGGGAGCTACGAGCAGTACTTC	CATQLTGSYEQYF
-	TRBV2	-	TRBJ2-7	TGTGCCAGCTCCAGGGGCTACGAGCAGTACTTC	CASSRGYEQYF
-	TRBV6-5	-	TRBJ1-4	TGTGCCAGCAGTTACTCGGGGGGAGAAGAAAAACTGTTTTTT	CASSYSGGEEKLFF
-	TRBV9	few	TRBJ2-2	TGTGCCAGCAGCGTAGAACGGGGGACCGGGGAGCTGTTTTTT	CASSVERGTGELFF
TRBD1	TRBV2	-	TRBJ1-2	TGTGCCAGCAGAGAACGGACAGGGGAGAACTATGGCTACACCTTC	CASRERTGENYGYTF
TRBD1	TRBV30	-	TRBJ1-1	TGTGCCTGGACTCCAGGGGGTAACACTGAAGCTTTCTTT	CAWTPGGNTEAFF
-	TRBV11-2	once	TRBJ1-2	TGTGCCAGCAGCTTAGGAGGTCAGACAAGCTTCTTGGGAGGCTACACCTTC	CASSLGGQTSFLGGYTF
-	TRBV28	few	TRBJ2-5	TGTGCCAGCAGTTTATCGGTCGTAGAGACCCAGTACTTC	CASSLSVVETQYF
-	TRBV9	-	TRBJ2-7	TGTGCCAGCAGCGTAGAAGGTGCCTACGAGCAGTACTTC	CASSVEGAYEQYF
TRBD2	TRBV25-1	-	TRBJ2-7	TGTGCCAGCAGTGAAGATCTAGCGGAATCCTACGAGCAGTACTTC	CASSEDLAESYEQYF
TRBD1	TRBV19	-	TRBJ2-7	TGTGCCAGTAGTCCGGGACAGGGGCTTTACTACGAGCAGTACTTC	CASSPGQGLYYEQYF
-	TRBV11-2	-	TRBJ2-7	TGTGCCAGCAGCTTAGGTGCTCAGGCGGTTTACGAGCAGTACTTC	CASSLGAQAVYEQYF
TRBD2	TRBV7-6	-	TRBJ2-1	TGTGCCAGCAGCTTAGAACCCCCTGGCGGGAGTTGGCATGAGCAGTTCTTC	CASSLEPPGGSWHEQFF
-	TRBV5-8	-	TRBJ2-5	TGTGCCAGCAGCTTGGTAGAAGAAGAGACCCAGTACTTC	CASSLVEEETQYF
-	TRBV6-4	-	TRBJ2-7	TGTGCCAGCAGTGAATCGGCAGGATACGAGCAGTACTTC	CASSESAGYEQYF
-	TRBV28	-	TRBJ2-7	TGTGCCAGCAGTTTATTTAGGGACGGGTACGAGCAGTACTTC	CASSLFRDGYEQYF
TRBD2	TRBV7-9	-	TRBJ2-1	TGTGCCAGCAGCTTAGGGGCCGGGACTACCAATGAGCAGTTCTTC	CASSLGAGTTNEQFF
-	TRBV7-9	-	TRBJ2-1	TGTGCCAGCAGCCCCGGGGACACCAACAATGAGCAGTTCTTC	CASSPGDTNNEQFF
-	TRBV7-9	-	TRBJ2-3	TGTGCCAGCAGCCACCGACAGGGGGTAACTAGCGGGATTCCAGATACGCAGTATTTT	CASSHRQGVTSGIPDTQYF
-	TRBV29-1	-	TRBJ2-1	TGCAGCGTAGATTCCGGGACAACTTACAATGAGCAGTTCTTC	CSVDSGTTYNEQFF
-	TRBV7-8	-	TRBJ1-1	TGTGCCAGCAGCACCAGGGCCCCGAACACTGAAGCTTTCTTT	CASSTRAPNTEAFF
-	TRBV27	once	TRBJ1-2	TGTGCCAGCAGCAATGGACAGAACTATGGCTACACCTTC	CASSNGQNYGYTF
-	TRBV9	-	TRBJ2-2	TGTGCCAGCAGCGTAGCTCAGGGGAACACCGGGGAGCTGTTTTTT	CASSVAQGNTGELFF
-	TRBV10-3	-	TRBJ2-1	TGTGCCATCAGACCGGGGGTCAGCTCCTACAATGAGCAGTTCTTC	CAIRPGVSSYNEQFF
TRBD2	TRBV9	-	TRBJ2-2	TGTGCCAGCAGCCTTAAGACTAGCGGGAACACCGGGGAGCTGTTTTTT	CASSLKTSGNTGELFF
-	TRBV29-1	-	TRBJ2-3	TGCAGCGTTGAGAGGGAGGCCCCCACAGATACGCAGTATTTT	CSVEREAPTDTQYF
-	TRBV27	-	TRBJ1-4	TGTGCCAGCAGTTTATCGATTGAGTACAATGAAAAACTGTTTTTT	CASSLSIEYNEKLFF
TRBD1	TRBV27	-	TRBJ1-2	TGTGCCAGCAGGCGGACAGGGCCCTATGGCTACACCTTC	CASRRTGPYGYTF
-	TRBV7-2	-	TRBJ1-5	TGTGCCAGCAGCTCAGAGCCGATCAGAAATCAGCCCCAGCATTTT	CASSSEPIRNQPQHF
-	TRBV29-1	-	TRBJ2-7	TGCAGCGTTGGCTTCACCTACGAGCAGTACTTC	CSVGFTYEQYF
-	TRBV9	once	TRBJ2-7	TGTGCCAGCAGCGCGAGACAGGCCCTACCCTACGAGCAGTACTTC	CASSARQALPYEQYF
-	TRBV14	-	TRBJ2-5	TGTGCCAGCAGCGGGGCCCGAGCCCGCGAGACCCAGTACTTC	CASSGARARETQYF
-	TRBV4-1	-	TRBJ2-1	TGCGCCAGCAGCGCGAGCGGGACATCCTACAATGAGCAGTTCTTC	CASSASGTSYNEQFF
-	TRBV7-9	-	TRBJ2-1	TGTGCCAGCACCCCCCCCGGAGTCTATGAGCAGTTCTTC	CASTPPGVYEQFF
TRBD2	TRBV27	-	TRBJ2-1	TGTGCCAGCAGTTTAATTAGCGGGAGTTACAATGAGCAGTTCTTC	CASSLISGSYNEQFF
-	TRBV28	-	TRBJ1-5	TGTGCCAGCAGTCAAATCACATCCTCTCTCGATCAGCCCCAGCATTTT	CASSQITSSLDQPQHF
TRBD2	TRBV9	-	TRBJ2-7	TGTGCCAGCAGCGTAGAAGTAGCGGGAGGTTCCTACGAGCAGTACTTC	CASSVEVAGGSYEQYF
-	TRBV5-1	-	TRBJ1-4	TGCGCTTGCCCGGGGCCGGACAATGAAAAACTGTTTTTT	CACPGPDNEKLFF
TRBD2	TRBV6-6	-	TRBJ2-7	TGTGCCAGCAGTTCCAGGACTAGCGGGAGTCACGAGCAGTACTTC	CASSSRTSGSHEQYF
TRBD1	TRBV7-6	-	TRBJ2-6	TGTGCCAGCAGCTTAGCGCCCCGGGACAGGGGGTCTCGTGGGGCCAACGTCCTGACTTTC	CASSLAPRDRGSRGANVLTF